The rows below give T cell receptor beta chains drawn from one sample of a study of blood T cells in healthy people across ages. TCRdb re-called the 5' RACE reads through MiXCR, storing one row per CDR3 protein. The table has approximately 1,700,000 distinct CDR3 sequences, about two fifths seen once. The specimen sequenced was blood. These receptors all come from a human donor in good health. The CDR3 runs from the conserved cysteine through the conserved F or W. The order of the fields is D gene, clone size, V gene, J gene, CDR3 protein, CDR3 DNA. The D gene is left open where the match is weak. Only some rows state a clone size, as once, few, many or a class for expanded clones.

-	-	TRBV29-1	TRBJ2-5	CSVTQFKGLEQYF	TGCAGCGTTACCCAGTTTAAAGGTCTGGAGCAGTACTTC
-	-	TRBV7-2	TRBJ2-1	CASSPHRREQFF	TGTGCCAGCAGCCCACACCGCCGTGAGCAGTTCTTC
TRBD1	-	TRBV12-3/TRBV12-4	TRBJ1-4	CASSLGQHNERLFF	TGTGCCAGCAGCTTGGGACAGCACAATGAAAGACTGTTTTTT
TRBD2	few	TRBV6-6	TRBJ2-2	CASSSLAGGDTGELFF	TGTGCCAGCAGCTCTCTAGCGGGGGGAGATACCGGGGAGCTGTTTTTT
TRBD1	few	TRBV7-2	TRBJ1-2	CASRAGTGLNYGYTF	TGTGCCAGCAGGGCCGGGACAGGGCTTAACTATGGCTACACCTTC
TRBD1	few	TRBV7-2	TRBJ2-1	CASSPLPGQGLKNEQFF	TGTGCCAGCAGCCCCCTGCCGGGACAGGGGCTGAAAAATGAGCAGTTCTTC
-	-	TRBV4-1	TRBJ1-4	CASSLTWGLQEKLFF	TGCGCCAGCAGCCTCACGTGGGGGTTACAGGAAAAACTGTTTTTT
-	few	TRBV18	TRBJ2-7	CASSPGFNEQYF	TGTGCCAGCTCACCAGGGTTTAACGAGCAGTACTTC
-	few	TRBV5-6	TRBJ2-1	CASSATENEQFF	TGTGCCAGCAGCGCGACTGAGAATGAGCAGTTCTTC
-	-	TRBV20-1	TRBJ2-1	CSARGGSGYNEQFF	TGCAGTGCGAGAGGGGGTAGCGGGTACAATGAGCAGTTCTTC
-	-	TRBV7-9	TRBJ2-1	CASSLVVATYNEQFF	TGTGCCAGCAGCTTAGTAGTAGCCACCTACAATGAGCAGTTCTTC
-	few	TRBV28	TRBJ1-2	CASWFGYGYTF	TGTGCCAGCTGGTTTGGTTATGGCTACACCTTC
-	-	TRBV12-3/TRBV12-4	TRBJ1-2	CAARKSGYGYTF	TGTGCCGCGAGAAAGTCAGGCTATGGCTACACCTTC
-	-	TRBV7-2	TRBJ2-7	CASSLNSGTIYEQYF	TGTGCCAGCAGCTTAAACAGTGGGACAATCTACGAGCAGTACTTC
-	few	TRBV6-1	TRBJ2-3	CASSPDGTHKLSTDTQYF	TGTGCCAGCAGTCCAGACGGGACTCACAAACTAAGCACAGATACGCAGTATTTT
-	-	TRBV12-3/TRBV12-4	TRBJ2-1	CASRRPVHNEQFF	TGTGCCAGCCGTAGGCCAGTACACAATGAGCAGTTCTTC
TRBD1	-	TRBV5-1	TRBJ2-5	CASSFPGGTETQYF	TGCGCCAGCAGCTTCCCAGGGGGAACAGAGACCCAGTACTTC
-	-	TRBV14	TRBJ2-3	CASSHSLGVADTQYF	TGTGCCAGCAGCCATTCTTTAGGGGTCGCAGATACGCAGTATTTT
-	few	TRBV12-3/TRBV12-4	TRBJ1-2	CASSFPGKEGYTF	TGTGCCAGCAGTTTTCCGGGCAAGGAGGGCTACACCTTC
TRBD1	many	TRBV29-1	TRBJ2-7	CSAQATGYEQYF	TGCAGCGCCCAGGCGACAGGGTACGAGCAGTACTTC
-	-	TRBV10-3	TRBJ1-1	CAISELPPGARGEAFF	TGTGCCATCAGTGAGCTCCCTCCGGGGGCTCGGGGTGAAGCTTTCTTT
-	few	TRBV29-1	TRBJ1-1	CSVSDQVNTEAFF	TGCAGCGTCTCGGACCAAGTGAACACTGAAGCTTTCTTT